The rows below give T cell receptor beta chains drawn from one sample of a study of blood T cell repertoires in COVID-19. TCRdb's table, derived via immunoSEQ multiplex PCR, lists solely in-frame clones and lacks some. The data show about 250,000 clones, 80% to 85% seen once. Sequencing input: PBMCs or T cells enriched from blood (not recorded which). The source is a man aged 45-65 years who had recovered from COVID-19. Each CDR3 is given with its conserved first and last residue. D genes are given only for firm matches. Clone sizes are given selectively: once, few, many, or a class where the clone is expanded.

TGTGCCAGCAGCCAAGGGACAGGGCTTAATGAGCAGTTCTTC	CASSQGTGLNEQFF	TRBD1	TRBV11-3	TRBJ2-1	once
TGTGCCAGCAGCTCACAAACGCGACTAGCGGGGCGGTCCTACAATGAGCAGTTCTTC	CASSSQTRLAGRSYNEQFF	TRBD2	TRBV7-9	TRBJ2-1	once
TGTGCCAGCACCGATGGACTTTCCTACGAGCAGTACTTC	CASTDGLSYEQYF	NA	TRBV27	TRBJ2-7	NA
TGTGCCAGCAGCTTGGCACCCACAGGGGACGGGGAGCTGTTTTTT	CASSLAPTGDGELFF	TRBD1	TRBV5-4	TRBJ2-2	NA
TGTGCCAGCAGGGGGCGCCAAGACAGGGAGCCTATGAACACTGAAGCTTTCTTT	CASRGRQDREPMNTEAFF	TRBD1	TRBV6-4	TRBJ1-1	NA
TGTGCCAGCAGTAGGACAGGGGGCGGGGAGCTGTTTTTT	CASSRTGGGELFF	TRBD1	TRBV2	TRBJ2-2	NA
TGTGCCAGCAGCGTGGCGGGGACTAATGAAAAACTGTTTTTT	CASSVAGTNEKLFF	NA	TRBV9	TRBJ1-4	NA
TGTGCCAGCAGGACAGGGGGTCAAGAGACCCAGTACTTC	CASRTGGQETQYF	TRBD1	TRBV3-1/TRBV3-2	TRBJ2-5	NA
TGTGCCAGTAGTATCTATACTACCAGGGGGCTCTATGGCTACACCTTC	CASSIYTTRGLYGYTF	TRBD1	TRBV19	TRBJ1-2	NA
TGTGCCAGCAGTTACGTGGACAGGGGCGCCTACGAGCAGTACTTC	CASSYVDRGAYEQYF	TRBD1	TRBV6-6	TRBJ2-7	NA
TGCGCCAGCAGCCTAAGCATCGGCACCGGGGAGCTGTTTTTT	CASSLSIGTGELFF	NA	TRBV5-1	TRBJ2-2	NA
TGTGCCAGCAGCGCCTCGGGGGAGACCCAGTACTTC	CASSASGETQYF	NA	TRBV7-8	TRBJ2-5	NA
TGTGCCAGCTCACCACCGACTAGCGGGAGTATCCCCTACGAGCAGTACTTC	CASSPPTSGSIPYEQYF	TRBD2	TRBV18	TRBJ2-7	NA
TGTGCCAGCAGCTTAGGACTAGCCTCCTCCTACGAGCAGTACTTC	CASSLGLASSYEQYF	TRBD2	TRBV7-9	TRBJ2-7	few
TGCGCCAGCAGCCGACAGGGAATGGTGGAGACCCAGTACTTC	CASSRQGMVETQYF	TRBD1	TRBV4-1	TRBJ2-5	NA
TGTGCCAGCAGTGAAGCGGGGGGGAGGGCTAATGAAAAACTGTTTTTT	CASSEAGGRANEKLFF	NA	TRBV6-1	TRBJ1-4	NA
TGTGCCATCAGCGCAGACGCGGACTATGGCTACACCTTC	CAISADADYGYTF	NA	TRBV10-3	TRBJ1-2	NA
TGTGCCAGCAGTTACCACCAAGGAGGCTACATTCAGTACTTC	CASSYHQGGYIQYF	NA	TRBV6-2/TRBV6-3	TRBJ2-4	NA
TGTGCCAGCAGCCGAGGGACCGGGACTAGCGGGGGGACGGATACGCAGTATTTT	CASSRGTGTSGGTDTQYF	TRBD2	TRBV4-2	TRBJ2-3	few
TGTGCCAGCAGCCATGGCACAGGGATTCGCAATCAGCCCCAGCATTTT	CASSHGTGIRNQPQHF	NA	TRBV7-9	TRBJ1-5	NA
TGTGCCAGTAGCTTCGGCCGGGACAGGACGCCTCTTGGCTACACCTTC	CASSFGRDRTPLGYTF	TRBD1	TRBV19	TRBJ1-2	NA
TGTGCCAGCAGCCGACAGGCCGAAGAGACCCAGTACTTC	CASSRQAEETQYF	NA	TRBV2	TRBJ2-5	NA
TGTGCCAGCAGCCAAACTGGTAGGAGCTCCTACGAGCAGTACTTC	CASSQTGRSSYEQYF	NA	TRBV14	TRBJ2-7	once